This passage covers 14 T cell receptor beta chains from one sample sequenced in a study of T-cell memory formation after mild COVID-19 (dated by TCRdb to the early 2020s). Libraries were constructed by 5' RACE. Sequencing was performed on an Illumina NovaSeq 6000. Using fastp at Q25 and MiXCR, TCRdb reprocessed the public reads and kept productive beta chains. Each record represents a unique CDR3 protein, reported with the most common genes and DNA among its rows. A total of 470,000 or so distinct CDR3 sequences appear in this sample, about 20% of them only once. 9% to 15% of the sample rests with the top ten. The sequencing input was PBMCs or a T cell subset sorted from them (not recorded which). These receptors came from an adult woman who had mild COVID-19 (a few samples of this study predate the infection). The sample titles of this study are shuffled in the database, so cell type and time point are left out; the donor was told from shared clones.

In this sample, this clonotype turned up a few times. The chain joins TRBV9 to TRBJ2-7, with D possibly being TRBD1 (6 bases). Deletions cut 0 bases from V and 3 bases from J, with 10 bases between. This CDR3 has 14 amino acids. Per germline, CDR1 SGDLS and CDR2 YYNGEE. The CDR3 DNA reads as TGTGCCAGCAGCGTAGCTACAGGGAGCTACGAGCAGTACTTC. This encodes CASSVATGSYEQYF.

This clonotype was detected a few times. The V and J genes are TRBV18 and TRBJ1-1; 8 nucleotides match TRBD1. The CDR3 is made up of 15 amino acids. With 7 bases clipped from V and 4 bases from J, the junction kept 11 bases outside the gene matches. From germline, CDR1 is KGHSH and CDR2 LQKENI. Here the CDR3 reads CASLRQGRDSTEAFF. In DNA, the CDR3 is TGTGCCAGCTTACGACAGGGGCGCGATAGCACTGAAGCTTTCTTT.

The J gene is TRBJ2-6, the V gene TRBV5-1, with D maybe TRBD1 (5 bases). Germline-derived CDR1 and CDR2 are SGHRS and YFSETQ. This CDR3 has 16 amino acids. The V gene lost 0 bases and the J gene lost 2 bases, with 9 bases spanning the gap. In DNA, the CDR3 is TGCGCCAGCAGCTTGGACAGGCCCACTGGGGCCAACGTCCTGACTTTC. Translation: CASSLDRPTGANVLTF. Full variable domain (remainder filled in from reference TRBV5-1 and TRBJ2-6): KAGVTQTPRYLIKTRGQQVTLSCSPISGHRSVSWYQQTPGQGLQFLFEYFSETQRNKGNFPGRFSGRQFSNSRSEMNVSTLELGDSALYLCASSLDRPTGANVLTFGAGSRLTVL.

This clonotype was seen a handful of times. The rearrangement joins TRBV7-3 to TRBJ2-1; D is undetermined. Germline values: CDR1 SGHTA, CDR2 FQGTGA. There are 13 residues in the CDR3. V dropped 4 bases and J dropped 6 bases, with 10 bases sitting between them. The CDR3 is CASSSNSGNEQFF. Here the CDR3 DNA reads TGTGCCAGCAGCTCCAACAGTGGCAATGAGCAGTTCTTC.

The J gene is TRBJ1-4, the V gene TRBV6-5, with a weak D call TRBD1 (6 bases). V shed 5 bases and J shed 6 bases, with 16 bases lying between them. This CDR3 spans 15 amino acids. The germline V gene has CDR1 MNHEY and CDR2 SVGAGI. The CDR3 DNA follows: TGTGCCAGCAGTACCAGGGGCGGTCGGGATGAAAAACTGTTTTTT. Translating it yields CASSTRGGRDEKLFF.

V gene TRBV7-3 combines with J gene TRBJ2-2; possibly TRBD1 for D (6 bases). The CDR3 loop spans 16 amino acids. Looked up from germline, CDR1 is SGHTA and CDR2 is FQGTGA. The V gene lost 1 base and the J gene lost 1 base, with 10 bases spanning the gap. Written as DNA, the CDR3 is TGTGCCAGCAGCTTAATGGCGACAGGGAACACCGGGGAGCTGTTTTTT. It encodes CASSLMATGNTGELFF.

The chain carries TRBV10-3 and TRBJ1-6, with a weak D call TRBD1 (6 bases). CDR1 is ENHRY and CDR2 is SYGVKD in the germline V gene. V was pared by 3 bases and J by 7 bases, with 13 bases between. The CDR3 contains 15 residues. CDR3 in amino acids: CAISDRGPINSPLHF. In nucleotides, the CDR3 is TGTGCCATCAGTGATCGGGGGCCGATAAATTCACCCCTCCACTTT.

This clonotype appeared many times. V and J are TRBV5-5 and TRBJ1-1; D is possibly TRBD1 (5 bases). The ends were cut back, 7 bases at V and 0 bases at J, with 10 bases in the middle. Germline CDR1 and CDR2: SGHKS and YYEKEE (reference sequence). The CDR3 has 13 amino acids. The CDR3 DNA reads as TGTGCCAGCTTGAAGGACATGAACACTGAAGCTTTCTTT. Residues: CASLKDMNTEAFF.

In its sample, this clonotype was seen many times. The chain recombines TRBV19 with TRBJ2-1; 8 positions agree with TRBD1. The length of the CDR3 is 13 residues. The V segment lost 7 bases and the J segment 6 bases; nucleotides outside the gene matches: 5. Germline loops: CDR1 LNHDA, CDR2 SQIVND (reference sequence). CDR3 in amino acids: CASTNTGGNEQFF. CDR3 sequence (DNA): TGTGCCAGTACCAACACAGGGGGCAATGAGCAGTTCTTC. The full variable domain, with the rest looked up from reference TRBV19 and TRBJ2-1, is DGGITQSPKYLFRKEGQNVTLSCEQNLNHDAMYWYRQDPGQGLRLIYYSQIVNDFQKGDIAEGYSVSREKKESFPLTVTSAQKNPTAFYLCASTNTGGNEQFFGPGTRLTVL.

V and J are TRBV15 and TRBJ1-2; D uncertain. The CDR3 length is 15 residues. CDR1 is LNHNV, CDR2 YYDKDF, per germline (reference sequence). V was clipped by 0 bases and J by 4 bases, with 12 bases between them. The CDR3 region is CATSRDRAVGYGYTF. As DNA, the CDR3 is TGTGCCACCAGCAGAGATCGAGCCGTGGGCTATGGCTACACCTTC.

This clonotype was seen a few times. The chain has TRBV12-3 or TRBV12-4 and TRBJ1-4, with 7 positions matching TRBD1. The CDR3 totals 13 residues. J was trimmed by 8 bases and V by 6 bases; bases with no gene match: 6. The CDR3 DNA reads TGTGCCAGCAGGAACCGGGACAGAGAAAAACTGTTTTTT. This sequence encodes CASRNRDREKLFF.

The CDR3 sequence is CASSFLGQLAGYTF. The CDR3 DNA reads as TGTGCCAGCAGTTTCTTGGGACAGTTGGCTGGCTACACCTTC. This rearrangement joins TRBV27 to TRBJ1-2; 7 bases map to TRBD1. With 3 bases clipped from V and 7 bases from J, the junction kept 8 bases outside the gene matches. The length of the CDR3 is 14 residues. CDR1 and CDR2 (germline): MNHEY, SMNVEV (reference sequence).

This clonotype has only a few counts. The chain uses TRBV6-2 or TRBV6-3 and TRBJ2-7; TRBD2 matches 11 bases. The ends lost 10 bases at V and 3 bases at J; junction bases unmatched: 5. CDR1 is MNHEY, CDR2 SVGEGT, per germline. The CDR3 totals 13 residues. CDR3 loop: CAIRTSGSYEQYF. The CDR3 DNA is TGTGCCATCCGAACTAGCGGGAGCTACGAGCAGTACTTC.

The chain has TRBV7-9 and TRBJ2-2; D ambiguous. The CDR3 consists of 14 residues. Trimming cost V 5 bases and J 4 bases, with 11 bases left between them. CDR1 is SEHNR, CDR2 FQNEAQ, per germline (reference sequence). CDR3 loop: CASSPTETTGELFF. CDR3 in DNA: TGTGCCAGCAGCCCCACAGAAACCACCGGGGAGCTGTTTTTT.